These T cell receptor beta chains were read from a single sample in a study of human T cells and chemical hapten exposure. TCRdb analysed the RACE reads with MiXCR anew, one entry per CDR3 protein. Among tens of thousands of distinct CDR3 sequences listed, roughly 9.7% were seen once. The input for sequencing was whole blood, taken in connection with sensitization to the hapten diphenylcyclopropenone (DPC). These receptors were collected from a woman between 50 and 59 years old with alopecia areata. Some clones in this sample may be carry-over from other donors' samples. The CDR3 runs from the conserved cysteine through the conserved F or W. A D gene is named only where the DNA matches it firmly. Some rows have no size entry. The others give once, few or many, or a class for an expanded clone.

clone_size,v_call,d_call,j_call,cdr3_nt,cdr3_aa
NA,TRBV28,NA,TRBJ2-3,TGTGCCAGCAGTTTACCCCTAGGAGCGGAGGGGCGGGCAGATACGCAGTATTTT,CASSLPLGAEGRADTQYF
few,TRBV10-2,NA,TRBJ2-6,TGCGCCACCCAAGATTCTGGGGCCAACGTCCTGACTTTC,CATQDSGANVLTF
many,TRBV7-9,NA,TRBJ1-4,TGTGCCAGCAGCAACAATGAAAAACTGTTTTTT,CASSNNEKLFF
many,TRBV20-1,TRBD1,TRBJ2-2,TGCAGTGCTAGCAGCCAGGGGGCTGACGGGGAGCTGTTTTTT,CSASSQGADGELFF
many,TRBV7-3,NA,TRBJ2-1,TGTGCCAGCAGCTTTAGGGGCGGGATCACCATCACCCCCAATGAGCAGTTCTTC,CASSFRGGITITPNEQFF
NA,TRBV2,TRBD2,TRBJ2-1,TGTGCCAGCAGCCGTTTCACCGGGACTACCCACTACAATGAGCAGTTCTTC,CASSRFTGTTHYNEQFF
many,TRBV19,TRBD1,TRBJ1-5,TGTGCCAGTAGTCCCCGGACAGGGGTGAGCAATCAGCCCCAGCATTTT,CASSPRTGVSNQPQHF
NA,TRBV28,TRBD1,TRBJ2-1,TGTGCCAGCAGTTCCTCGACAGGGCCGCAGTTCTTC,CASSSSTGPQFF
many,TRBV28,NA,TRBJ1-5,TGTGCCAGCAGTTTATTTGGACAGATCGTCCAGCCCCAGCATTTT,CASSLFGQIVQPQHF
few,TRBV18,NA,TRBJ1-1,TGTGCCAGCTCACCATCCGGATGGGGGACTGAAGCTTTCTTT,CASSPSGWGTEAFF
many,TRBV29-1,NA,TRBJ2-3,TGCAGCGTTGAATGGGGTACAGATACGCAGTATTTT,CSVEWGTDTQYF
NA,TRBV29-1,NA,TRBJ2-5,TGCAGCGTTGAATGGTGGGTCAAAGGGGCCCAGTACTTC,CSVEWWVKGAQYF
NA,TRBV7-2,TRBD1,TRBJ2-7,TGTGCCAGCAGCTCAGACAGGGGGCTTCTGAACGAGCAGTACTTC,CASSSDRGLLNEQYF
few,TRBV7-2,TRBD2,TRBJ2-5,TGTGCCAGCAGCTTAGTAGCGGGGGGGCCCGGGACCCAGTACTTC,CASSLVAGGPGTQYF
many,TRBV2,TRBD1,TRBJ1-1,TGTGCCAGCAGTGAAAGACAGGGTCGGACTGAAGCTTTCTTT,CASSERQGRTEAFF
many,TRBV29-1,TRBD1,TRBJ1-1,TGCAGCGTTGAAGGCGTGGGACAGGGGGCTTTCTTT,CSVEGVGQGAFF
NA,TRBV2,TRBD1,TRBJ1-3,TGTGCCAGCTCTCAGGCTACAGGGGCGGCTGGAAACACCATATATTTT,CASSQATGAAGNTIYF
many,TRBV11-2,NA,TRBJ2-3,TGTGCCAGCAGCTTAGATCCGTTGTCGATCACGCAGTATTTT,CASSLDPLSITQYF
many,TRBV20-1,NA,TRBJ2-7,TGCAGTGCTGGGGGACGGGGGAGCTCCTACGAGCAGTACTTC,CSAGGRGSSYEQYF
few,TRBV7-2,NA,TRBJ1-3,TGTGCCAGCAGCTTAGCACAGCCAAGCTCTGGAAACACCATATATTTT,CASSLAQPSSGNTIYF
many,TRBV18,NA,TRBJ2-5,TGTGCCAGCTCACCACCGGGGGCGGGGGAGACCCAGTACTTC,CASSPPGAGETQYF
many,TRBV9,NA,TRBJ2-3,TGTGCCAGCAGCGTATCCGGGACACTTAACACAGATACGCAGTATTTT,CASSVSGTLNTDTQYF
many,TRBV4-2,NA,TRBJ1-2,TGTGCCAGCAGCCAAGACAGAACGGGAGAGGGTGGCTACACCTTC,CASSQDRTGEGGYTF
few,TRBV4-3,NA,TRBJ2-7,TGCGCCAGCAGCCAAGAGGGCAGGGGTCTCTACGAGCAGTACTTC,CASSQEGRGLYEQYF
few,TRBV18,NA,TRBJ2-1,TGTGCCAGCTCACCAGCCGGGACCTCCTCCTACAATGAGCAGTTCTTC,CASSPAGTSSYNEQFF
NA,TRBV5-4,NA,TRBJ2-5,TGTGCCAGCAGCTCCCCGGGCGGGGCACTGGAGACCCAGTACTTC,CASSSPGGALETQYF
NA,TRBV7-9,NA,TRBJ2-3,TGTGCCAGCAGCTTACTGCGGGGGCCAGATACGCAGTATTTT,CASSLLRGPDTQYF
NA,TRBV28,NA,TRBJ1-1,TGTGCCAGCAGCCTGGAGGGTATAGCTGAAGCTTTCTTT,CASSLEGIAEAFF
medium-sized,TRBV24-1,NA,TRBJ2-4,TGTGCCACCAGTGATTCGTCCCCGCGGACAGCCGCCTCAGCCAAAAACATTCAGTACTTC,CATSDSSPRTAASAKNIQYF